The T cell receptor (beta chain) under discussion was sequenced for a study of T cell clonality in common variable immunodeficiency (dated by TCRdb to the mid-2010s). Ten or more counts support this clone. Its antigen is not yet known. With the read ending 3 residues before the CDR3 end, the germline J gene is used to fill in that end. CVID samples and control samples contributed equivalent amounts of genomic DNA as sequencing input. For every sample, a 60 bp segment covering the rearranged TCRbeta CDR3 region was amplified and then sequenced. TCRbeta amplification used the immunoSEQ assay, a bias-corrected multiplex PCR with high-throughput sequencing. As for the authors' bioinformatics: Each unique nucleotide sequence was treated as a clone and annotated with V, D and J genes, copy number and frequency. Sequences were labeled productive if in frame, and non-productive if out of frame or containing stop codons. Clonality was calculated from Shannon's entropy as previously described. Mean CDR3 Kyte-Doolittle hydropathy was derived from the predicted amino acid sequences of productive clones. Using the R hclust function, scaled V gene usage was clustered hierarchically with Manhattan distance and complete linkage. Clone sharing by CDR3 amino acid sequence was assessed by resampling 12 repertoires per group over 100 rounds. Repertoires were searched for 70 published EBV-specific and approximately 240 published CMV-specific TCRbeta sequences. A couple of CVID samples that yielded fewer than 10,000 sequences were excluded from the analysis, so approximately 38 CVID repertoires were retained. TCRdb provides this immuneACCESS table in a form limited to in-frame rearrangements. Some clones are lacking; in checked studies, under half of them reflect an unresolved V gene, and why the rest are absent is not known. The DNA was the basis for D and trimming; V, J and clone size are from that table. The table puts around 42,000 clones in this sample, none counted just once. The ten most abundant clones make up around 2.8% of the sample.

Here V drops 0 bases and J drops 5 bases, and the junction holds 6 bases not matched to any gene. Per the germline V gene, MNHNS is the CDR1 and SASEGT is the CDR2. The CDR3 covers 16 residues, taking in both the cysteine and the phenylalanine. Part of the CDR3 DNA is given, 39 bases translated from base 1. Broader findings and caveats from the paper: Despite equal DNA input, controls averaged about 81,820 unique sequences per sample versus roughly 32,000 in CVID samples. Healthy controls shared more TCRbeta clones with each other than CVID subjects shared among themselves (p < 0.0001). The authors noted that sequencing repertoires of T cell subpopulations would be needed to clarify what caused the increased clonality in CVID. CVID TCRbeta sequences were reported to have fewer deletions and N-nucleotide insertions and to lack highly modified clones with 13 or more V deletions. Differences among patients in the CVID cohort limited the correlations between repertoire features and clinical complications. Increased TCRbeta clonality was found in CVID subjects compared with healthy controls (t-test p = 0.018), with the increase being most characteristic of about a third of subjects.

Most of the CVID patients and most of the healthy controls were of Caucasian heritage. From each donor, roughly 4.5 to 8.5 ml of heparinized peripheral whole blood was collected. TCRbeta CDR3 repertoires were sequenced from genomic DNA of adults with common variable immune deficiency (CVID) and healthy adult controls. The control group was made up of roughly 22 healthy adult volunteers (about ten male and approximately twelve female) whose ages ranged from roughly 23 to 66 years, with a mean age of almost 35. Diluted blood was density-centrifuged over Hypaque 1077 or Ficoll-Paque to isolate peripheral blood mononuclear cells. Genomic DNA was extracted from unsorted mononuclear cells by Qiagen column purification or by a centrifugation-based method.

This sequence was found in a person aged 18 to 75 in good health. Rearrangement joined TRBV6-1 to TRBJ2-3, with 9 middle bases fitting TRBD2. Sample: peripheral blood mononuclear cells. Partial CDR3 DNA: TGTGCCAGCAGTGAAGCCTTGGGACTAGCTATAGATACG. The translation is CASSEALGLAIDT. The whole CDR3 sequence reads CASSEALGLAIDTQYF.